Below are 22 T cell receptor beta chains sequenced from a single sample in a study of neurological immune-mediated disorders. TCRdb reprocessed the 5' RACE reads with MiXCR, giving one entry per CDR3 protein. The sample lists about 50,000 distinct CDR3 sequences, around a sixth occurring once. The sequencing input was PBMCs. The receptors here all came from a man aged 60 to 75 in good health.

This clonotype rates as medium-sized (0.01 to 0.1%). This chain uses TRBV6-5 with TRBJ1-5, with D perhaps TRBD1 (5 bases). Germline loops: CDR1 MNHEY, CDR2 SVGAGI. V shed 4 bases and J shed 2 bases, with 9 bases lying between them. The CDR3 consists of 14 residues. In nucleotides, the CDR3 is TGTGCCAGCAGTTGGGGACTAGGCAATCAGCCCCAGCATTTT. This gives the protein CASSWGLGNQPQHF.

This clonotype was detected many times. The rearrangement joins TRBV7-8 to TRBJ2-6; D not certain. The CDR3 sequence is 15 residues long. V was cut by 10 bases and J by 1 base, with 14 bases left in between. The V gene's germline CDR1 is SGHVS and CDR2 FQNEAQ. The CDR3 protein is CATTREPSGANVLTF. In DNA form, the CDR3 reads TGTGCCACTACGAGAGAGCCTTCTGGGGCCAACGTCCTGACTTTC. The full variable domain, in which reference TRBV7-8 and TRBJ2-6 provide the parts outside the CDR3, is GAGVSQSPRYKVAKRGQDVALRCDPISGHVSLFWYQQALGQGPEFLTYFQNEAQLDKSGLPSDRFFAERPEGSVSTLKIQRTQQEDSAVYLCATTREPSGANVLTFGAGSRLTVL.

The V call is TRBV7-2, the J call TRBJ2-3; 10 bases match TRBD2. This CDR3 has 13 amino acids. The germline V gene encodes CDR1 SGHTA and CDR2 FQGNSA. J lost 5 bases, V lost 10 bases, and 6 bases had no gene match. The DNA for the CDR3 is TGTGCCATCGGGACTAGCGCGCGAGATACGCAGTATTTT. This codes for CAIGTSARDTQYF.

This clonotype came up many times. The chain links TRBV20-1 to TRBJ2-5; D possibly corresponds to TRBD2 (5 bases). The CDR3 sequence is 15 residues long. With 5 bases removed from V and 5 bases from J, the gap between germline ends came to 21 bases. Germline CDR1 is DFQATT and CDR2 is SNEGSKA (reference sequence). CDR3 region: CSAHRGLGIGETQYF. The CDR3 nucleotides read TGCAGTGCTCACCGCGGGTTAGGGATAGGGGAGACCCAGTACTTC.

A note on this clonotype: A much larger clonotype is one base distant, so this may be a read error. V gene TRBV29-1 combines with J gene TRBJ2-3, with D possibly being TRBD1 (6 bases). Germline CDR1 reads SQVTM; CDR2 reads ANQGSEA. The CDR3 totals 15 residues. Trimming removed 1 base at V and 2 bases at J, with 13 bases between. CDR3 DNA sequence: TGCAGCGTTGAAGGTGTACAGGGATACACAGATACGCAGTATTTT. Its translation: CSVEGVQGYTDTQYF.

This clonotype was observed at least ten times. The rearrangement joins TRBV12-3 or TRBV12-4 to TRBJ2-7; 10 bases line up with TRBD1. This CDR3 region has 14 residues. V was pared by 5 bases and J by 6 bases, with 7 bases of the junction left unmatched. As DNA, the CDR3 is TGTGCCAGCAGTAGACAGGGGGCATATGGCGAGCAGTACTTC. It translates to CASSRQGAYGEQYF.

Ten or more counts support this clonotype. The chain links TRBV20-1 to TRBJ2-5, with 8 bases fitting TRBD2. The V segment lost 6 bases and the J segment 4 bases; nucleotides outside the gene matches: 10. This CDR3 has 14 amino acids. The germline gives CDR1 DFQATT, CDR2 SNEGSKA (reference sequence). The CDR3 DNA reads as TGCAGTGCCTCAGAAGCGGGAGAACGAGAGACCCAGTACTTC. It specifies CSASEAGERETQYF.

In this sample, this clonotype turned up many times. Written as DNA, the CDR3 is TGCAGTGCCAGAAATCCTAATCAGCCCCAGCATTTT. This translates into CSARNPNQPQHF. This chain links TRBV20-1 with TRBJ1-5; the D is unclear. Germline V gene data show CDR1 as DFQATT and CDR2 as SNEGSKA (reference sequence). V lost 6 bases and J lost 4, with 10 bases in between. The CDR3 is 12 amino acids.

This clonotype showed up many times. The rearrangement links TRBV5-1 to TRBJ2-7, with 9 bases identical to TRBD1. CDR3 size: 17 residues. CDR1 and CDR2 (germline): SGHRS, YFSETQ. V shed 4 bases and J 3 bases; nucleotides not matched to a gene: 14. The CDR3 loop reads CASSIRVQGAEGYEQYF. CDR3 DNA: TGCGCCAGCAGCATTAGGGTACAGGGGGCAGAAGGCTACGAGCAGTACTTC.

Remarks on this clonotype: With a much larger clone just one base away, this may be a read error. No conserved phenylalanine or tryptophan is present at the end of the CDR3, so a read error is the likely explanation. The DNA is left out, because the CDR3 cannot be placed on it with certainty; the CDR3 is given as TCRdb lists it. The chain carries TRBV6-1 and TRBJ1-3; the D call TRBD1 from the table was never checked on the DNA. The CDR3 totals 8 residues, both ends included. Germline CDR1 reads MNHNS; CDR2 reads SASEGT. CDR3 sequence reads: CAVGDGFP.

This clonotype was found many times. This rearrangement joins TRBV14 to TRBJ1-4, with a weak D call TRBD1 (6 bases). From germline, CDR1 is SGHDN and CDR2 FVKESK. V was shortened by 2 bases and J by 1 base, with 8 bases between the two germline ends. The CDR3 consists of 15 residues. In DNA, the CDR3 is TGTGCCAGCAGCCAAAGACAGGAAACTAATGAAAAACTGTTTTTT. Its translation: CASSQRQETNEKLFF.

This clonotype was seen many times. J is TRBJ2-5 and V is TRBV25-1; 11 positions agree with TRBD1. CDR3 size: 13 residues. Germline assignment: CDR1 MGHDK and CDR2 SYGVNS. V shed 2 bases, J shed 9 bases, and the junction held 2 bases outside the gene matches. The CDR3 loop reads CASSERDRGAQYF. As DNA, the CDR3 is TGTGCCAGCAGTGAACGGGACAGGGGGGCCCAGTACTTC. The full variable domain, rest sourced from reference TRBV25-1 and TRBJ2-5, is EADIYQTPRYLVIGTGKKITLECSQTMGHDKMYWYQQDPGMELHLIHYSYGVNSTEKGDLSSESTVSRIRTEHFPLTLESARPSHTSQYLCASSERDRGAQYFGPGTRLLVL.

This clonotype was recorded many times. The genes are TRBV20-1 and TRBJ2-1; D is uncertain. Germline-derived CDR1 and CDR2 are DFQATT and SNEGSKA (reference sequence). CDR3 size: 14 residues. Trimming took off 3 bases at V and 4 bases at J, with 13 bases between the two ends. The CDR3 bases are TGCAGTGCTAGTTTCCTTGGGCTTTACAATGAGCAGTTCTTC. Translated: CSASFLGLYNEQFF.

This clonotype occurred many times. The chain couples TRBV7-2 to TRBJ1-5; a weak D match, TRBD1 (6 bases). The CDR3 is made up of 16 amino acids. The germline V gene has CDR1 SGHTA and CDR2 FQGNSA. Trimming took off 2 bases at V and 3 bases at J, with 14 bases between the two ends. CDR3 region: CASSLRLAGANQPQHF. The CDR3 nucleotides read TGTGCCAGCAGCTTACGCTTGGCGGGGGCCAATCAGCCCCAGCATTTT.

By sample fraction, this clonotype is medium-sized (0.01 to 0.1%). The chain links TRBV10-3 to TRBJ2-2; 13 nucleotides line up with TRBD2. The CDR3 is 21 amino acids. The germline gives CDR1 ENHRY, CDR2 SYGVKD. J gave up 1 base and V 2 bases, and 13 bases lay outside the gene matches. In DNA form, the CDR3 reads TGTGCCATCAGTGAGGACGAACTAGCGGGAGGGCCCGAAGGGAACACCGGGGAGCTGTTTTTT. Its translation is CAISEDELAGGPEGNTGELFF.

This clonotype was observed many times. The V call is TRBV7-9, the J call TRBJ2-3, with TRBD1 identical over 7 bases. After removal of 4 bases from V and 4 bases from J, the junction contained 5 bases not matched to a gene. Per the germline V gene, CDR1 is SEHNR and CDR2 is FQNEAQ (reference sequence). The CDR3 has 14 residues. This chain's CDR3 is CASSWGQTSDTQYF. CDR3 in DNA: TGTGCCAGCAGCTGGGGACAGACTTCAGATACGCAGTATTTT.

The sample holds many counts of this clonotype. The chain joins TRBV10-3 to TRBJ2-7, with TRBD1 identical over 8 bases. Germline V gene sequence: CDR1 ENHRY, CDR2 SYGVKD. V lost 0 bases and J lost 5; bases outside the gene matches: 12. This CDR3 contains 17 residues. This chain's CDR3 is CAISESLRGQGFHEQYF. Written as DNA, the CDR3 is TGTGCCATCAGTGAGTCTTTGCGAGGACAGGGCTTCCACGAGCAGTACTTC.

This clonotype was seen a handful of times. This may be a read error: a much more frequent sequence differs by one nucleotide. The rearrangement joins TRBV5-1 to TRBJ1-6; D is perhaps TRBD1 (5 bases). Germline-derived CDR1 and CDR2 are SGHRS and YFSETQ. This CDR3 spans 16 amino acids. The CDR3 nucleotides read TGCGCCAGCAGCTTAGACGACAGCCACTATAATTCACCCCCCCACTTT. Protein product: CASSLDDSHYNSPPHF.

This clonotype has ten or more counts. The CDR3 protein is CSARDLLHDRGTDSNQPQHF. The CDR3 coding sequence is TGCAGTGCTAGAGATCTCCTCCATGACAGGGGGACAGATAGCAATCAGCCCCAGCATTTT. The genes are TRBV20-1 and TRBJ1-5, with TRBD1 matching over 9 bases. Germline CDR1 DFQATT, CDR2 SNEGSKA (reference sequence). The CDR3 runs to 20 residues. The J segment lost 0 bases and the V segment lost 0 bases, leaving 15 bases of the junction unmatched.

The sample holds many counts of this clonotype. The chain has TRBV11-3 and TRBJ2-1; D may be TRBD2 (6 bases). This CDR3 comprises 14 residues. The germline V gene encodes CDR1 SGHNT and CDR2 YENEEA. V was trimmed by 5 bases and J by 7 bases, leaving 15 bases between them. CDR3 sequence reads: CASSPPGLLNEQFF. The CDR3 DNA is TGTGCCAGCAGCCCCCCGGGACTGTTAAATGAGCAGTTCTTC.

Ten or more counts support this clonotype. This chain uses TRBV27 with TRBJ2-7, with D perhaps being TRBD1 or TRBD2 (7 bases each). V was pared by 0 bases and J by 7 bases, with 10 bases between. The CDR3 runs to 13 residues. Germline assignment: CDR1 MNHEY and CDR2 SMNVEV (reference sequence). The CDR3 DNA is TGTGCCAGCAGTTTATCGCAGGGGGGGGAGCAGTACTTC. Its translation: CASSLSQGGEQYF.

This clonotype was seen repeatedly, ten times or more. The chain has TRBV20-1 and TRBJ2-7; D gene unclear. Germline assignment: CDR1 DFQATT and CDR2 SNEGSKA (reference sequence). V shed 7 bases and J shed 0 bases, with 7 bases lying between them. CDR3 size: 11 residues. CDR3: CSGLHSYEQYF. In nucleotides, the CDR3 is TGCAGTGGTCTCCACTCCTACGAGCAGTACTTC.